By frequency in the sample, the clone carrying this T cell receptor beta chain is medium-sized. Its antigen is unknown. One junction end does not reproduce the germline sequence, and a read error may be involved. The CDR3 sequence is 13 residues long. Germline CDR1 is KGHDR and CDR2 is SFDVKD. This entry comes from a study of T cells in Graves' hyperthyroidism and ophthalmopathy. Notes on the study in general: Ophthalmopathy was identified by the model a median approximately 6.9 months ahead of onset.

For ophthalmopathy patients, the Clinical Activity Score was at least 3 and the NOSPECS grade at least 4; duration was under 3 months. Template material for amplifying TCR beta CDR3 regions consisted of RNA transcripts. The study used the HTBI primer set for a first-round RT-PCR of the TCR CDR3. A single record per CDR3 protein comes from TCRdb applying MiXCR to the multiplex PCR reads. The table has approximately 30,000 distinct CDR3 sequences, approximately 50% seen once. This clonotype originated in a woman between 35 and 50 years old with Graves' ophthalmopathy. Sequenced: blood. The chain uses TRBV24-1 and TRBJ2-7; TRBD1 matches at 7 bases. The CDR3 spells CAPRTGPFYEQYF. CDR3 in DNA: TGTGCCCCCAGGACAGGTCCCTTCTACGAGCAGTACTTC.